Shown below are 20 T cell receptor beta chains from a single sample sequenced in a study of blood T cells in healthy people across ages. Using a J-beta primer mix together with a sample-barcoded 5' primer, a second PCR was run for roughly 6 to 12 cycles. One entry per CDR3 protein results from TCRdb running MiXCR on the 5' RACE reads. This sample has 780,000 or so distinct CDR3 sequences, with approximately 53% found just once. Source material: blood. The receptors shown here come from a man of 80 years or more in good health.

This clonotype has only a few counts. V gene TRBV29-1 combines with J gene TRBJ2-1; D is perhaps TRBD1 or TRBD2 (5 bases each). The CDR3 extends over 15 amino acids. CDR1 is SQVTM and CDR2 is ANQGSEA in the germline V gene. The chain's CDR3 is CSHIVGVGAKHEQFF. CDR3 nucleotides: TGCAGTCATATAGTGGGGGTCGGAGCAAAGCATGAGCAGTTCTTC.

This chain links TRBV6-1 with TRBJ1-4; the D gene is possibly TRBD1 (5 bases). CDR1 and CDR2 (germline): MNHNS, SASEGT. The CDR3 covers 15 residues. Deletions cut 2 bases from V and 7 bases from J, with 14 bases between. The CDR3 loop reads CASSEWKGIAEKLFF. In DNA, the CDR3 is TGTGCCAGCAGTGAATGGAAGGGGATTGCTGAAAAACTGTTTTTT.

The genes are TRBV7-8 and TRBJ2-4, with TRBD2 matching 7 bases. Near its end, the DNA agrees better with TRBJ2-5, so the J call may be wrong. The CDR3 runs 15 residues. CDR1 is SGHVS and CDR2 is FQNEAQ in the germline V gene. The CDR3 DNA follows: TGTGCCAGCAGCGGGGCGGCGGGAGAACAAGAGACCCAGTACTTC. It yields the protein CASSGAAGEQETQYF.

The rearrangement joins TRBV3-1 to TRBJ2-3; a weak D match, TRBD1 (5 bases). The ends were cut back, 2 bases at V and 14 bases at J, with 23 bases in the middle. The CDR3 extends over 15 amino acids. From germline, CDR1 is LGHDT and CDR2 YNNKEL (reference sequence). CDR3 region: CASSQSDSPARYAYF. The CDR3 region has the DNA TGTGCCAGCAGCCAATCCGACAGCCCGGCCAGATACGCGTATTTT.

This clonotype has just a few counts. V and J are TRBV7-9 and TRBJ2-7; possibly TRBD1 for D (6 bases). The CDR3 loop spans 14 amino acids. The germline V gene has CDR1 SEHNR and CDR2 FQNEAQ (reference sequence). V was clipped by 5 bases and J by 5 bases, with 16 bases between them. The CDR3 region is CASSLPNRDNEQYF. The CDR3 DNA sequence: TGTGCCAGCAGCCTACCAAACAGGGACAACGAGCAGTACTTC. The full variable domain, in which reference TRBV7-9 and TRBJ2-7 provide the parts outside the CDR3, is DTGVSQNPRHKITKRGQNVTFRCDPISEHNRLYWYRQTLGQGPEFLTYFQNEAQLEKSRLLSDRFSAERPKGSFSTLEIQRTEQGDSAMYLCASSLPNRDNEQYFGPGTRLTVT.

This clonotype occurred a few times. CDR3 loop: CASSFASGSGETQYF. For the CDR3, the DNA is TGTGCCAGCAGCTTTGCCAGCGGGAGCGGGGAGACCCAGTACTTC. The V gene is TRBV7-3, the J gene TRBJ2-5; 8 bases align to TRBD2. The junction had 8 bases not matched to a gene; V was cut back by 3 bases and J by 5 bases. This CDR3 region has 15 residues. CDR1 is SGHTA and CDR2 is FQGTGA in the germline V gene.

The V gene is TRBV20-1, the J gene TRBJ2-1, with 10 nucleotides matching TRBD2. Unmatched junction bases numbered 5, after V lost 6 bases and J lost 0 bases. The CDR3 runs 15 residues. CDR1 DFQATT and CDR2 SNEGSKA come from the germline V gene (reference sequence). This CDR3 reads CSAGTSVSSYNEQFF. CDR3 coding DNA: TGCAGTGCCGGGACTAGCGTAAGCTCCTACAATGAGCAGTTCTTC.

The chain couples TRBV5-1 to TRBJ2-7; D remains unclear. Deletions cut 3 bases from V and 6 bases from J, with 19 bases between. Germline V gene sequence: CDR1 SGHRS, CDR2 YFSETQ. The CDR3 totals 15 residues. In nucleotides, the CDR3 is TGCGCCAGCAGCTCGTCAAGGCCCAAGATGAGCGAGCAGTACTTC. Protein product: CASSSSRPKMSEQYF.

The genes are TRBV5-5 and TRBJ2-7, with D perhaps matching TRBD1 (5 bases). Trimming stripped 4 bases from V and 4 bases from J, with 15 bases between. The CDR3 consists of 14 residues. Germline values: CDR1 SGHKS, CDR2 YYEKEE (reference sequence). The CDR3 DNA reads TGTGCCAGCAGCATGACAGAATTTTATTACGAGCAGTACTTC. The encoded protein is CASSMTEFYYEQYF.

This chain links TRBV6-1 with TRBJ1-1; D is uncertain. V shed 2 bases and J shed 1 base, with 5 bases lying between them. The CDR3 consists of 13 residues. In germline, CDR1 is MNHNS, CDR2 SASEGT. CDR3 sequence (DNA): TGTGCCAGCAGTGAAAATTGGAACACTGAAGCTTTCTTT. Translating gives CASSENWNTEAFF.

The rearrangement uses TRBV6-6 and TRBJ1-1, with D uncertain. The germline V gene has CDR1 MNHNY and CDR2 SVGAGI (reference sequence). V lost 0 bases to trimming and J lost 1 base, with 9 bases between them. The CDR3 covers 15 residues. The CDR3 DNA reads TGTGCCAGCAGTTACTCGCCACCCAAGAACACTGAAGCTTTCTTT. Protein: CASSYSPPKNTEAFF.

This clonotype was counted a few times. The rearrangement uses TRBV20-1 and TRBJ2-3; 7 bases agree with TRBD2. The CDR3 length is 14 residues. Trimming took 2 bases from V and 14 from J; bases not matched to a gene: 16. Germline-derived CDR1 and CDR2 are DFQATT and SNEGSKA (reference sequence). This CDR3 is CSARRASGPAYAYF. The DNA for the CDR3 is TGCAGTGCTAGAAGGGCTAGCGGCCCTGCCTACGCGTATTTT.

As regards this clonotype: One end of the junction is discordant with germline, which a read error may explain. The rearrangement joins TRBV9 to TRBJ2-1; no reliable D call. Germline CDR1 reads SGDLS; CDR2 reads YYNGEE. This CDR3 is built from 14 residues. The CDR3 sequence is CASSVGVSYNERFF. Written as DNA, the CDR3 is TGTGCCAGCAGCGTAGGGGTATCCTACAATGAGCGGTTCTTC.

The chain carries TRBV6-6 and TRBJ2-7; no definite D call. V lost 7 bases to trimming and J lost 12 bases, with 13 bases between them. The germline gives CDR1 MNHNY, CDR2 SVGAGI (reference sequence). The CDR3 has 10 amino acids. CDR3 nucleotide sequence: TGTGCCAGCACGGTCCCCGGGCGGTACTTC. This gives the protein CASTVPGRYF.

The rearrangement uses TRBV12-3 or TRBV12-4 and TRBJ1-5, with TRBD1 matching over 7 bases. The V gene end was trimmed by 1 base and the J gene end by 0 bases; junction bases not matched to a gene: 3. The CDR3 runs to 16 residues. The DNA of the CDR3 is TGTGCCAGCAGTTTAGGGACAGGTGCTAGCAATCAGCCCCAGCATTTT. Translated, it gives CASSLGTGASNQPQHF.

This chain connects TRBV20-1 to TRBJ2-1; TRBD2 is a possible D gene (6 bases). CDR3 length equals 15 residues. Per the germline V gene, CDR1 is DFQATT and CDR2 is SNEGSKA (reference sequence). Trimming left V 5 bases short and J 4 bases short, with 18 bases between. CDR3 nucleotide sequence: TGCAGTGCTGGCGACGAGGCGGGGCCTTACAATGAGCAGTTCTTC. This translates into CSAGDEAGPYNEQFF.

This clonotype was counted only a few times. The chain links TRBV7-2 to TRBJ2-7; 8 positions agree with TRBD2. The V gene's germline CDR1 is SGHTA and CDR2 FQGNSA. This CDR3 region has 16 residues. V was pared by 5 bases and J by 0 bases, with 9 bases of the junction left unmatched. CDR3 in amino acids: CASSVTGTSPSYEQYF. CDR3 sequence (DNA): TGTGCCAGCAGCGTTACCGGGACTAGTCCCTCCTACGAGCAGTACTTC. Drawing the rest from reference TRBV7-2 and TRBJ2-7, the complete variable domain is GAGVSQSPSNKVTEKGKDVELRCDPISGHTALYWYRQSLGQGLEFLIYFQGNSAPDKSGLPSDRFSAERTGGSVSTLTIQRTQQEDSAVYLCASSVTGTSPSYEQYFGPGTRLTVT.

V is TRBV7-9 and J is TRBJ2-3, with D possibly being TRBD1 (6 bases). The CDR3 is made up of 16 amino acids. Trimming shortened V by 3 bases and J by 2 bases, and 15 bases separated the two germline ends. Germline V gene sequence: CDR1 SEHNR, CDR2 FQNEAQ (reference sequence). CDR3 loop: CASSLAQGEFTDTQYF. CDR3 in DNA: TGTGCCAGCAGCTTGGCACAGGGAGAATTCACAGATACGCAGTATTTT.

The chain has TRBV10-3 and TRBJ2-7; D possibly corresponds to TRBD1 (5 bases). The V gene's germline CDR1 is ENHRY and CDR2 SYGVKD. The CDR3 is 15 residues long. Trimming took 11 bases from V and 0 from J, leaving 20 bases between them. CDR3 region: CAGAPDHRPSYEQYF. CDR3 bases: TGTGCCGGGGCCCCGGATCACCGGCCCTCCTACGAGCAGTACTTC.

Here the CDR3 reads CASSPTSQGALKTQYF. In nucleotides, the CDR3 is TGTGCCAGCAGCCCCACCTCACAGGGGGCGCTGAAGACCCAGTACTTC. The chain is built from TRBV11-2 and TRBJ2-5; TRBD1 agrees at 9 bases. CDR3 size: 16 residues. CDR1 SGHAT and CDR2 FQNNGV come from the germline V gene. V lost 5 bases to trimming and J lost 6 bases; unmatched junction nucleotides: 13. The full variable domain, in which reference TRBV11-2 and TRBJ2-5 provide the parts outside the CDR3, is EAGVAQSPRYKIIEKRQSVAFWCNPISGHATLYWYQQILGQGPKLLIQFQNNGVVDDSQLPKDRFSAERLKGVDSTLKIQPAKLEDSAVYLCASSPTSQGALKTQYFGPGTRLLVL.